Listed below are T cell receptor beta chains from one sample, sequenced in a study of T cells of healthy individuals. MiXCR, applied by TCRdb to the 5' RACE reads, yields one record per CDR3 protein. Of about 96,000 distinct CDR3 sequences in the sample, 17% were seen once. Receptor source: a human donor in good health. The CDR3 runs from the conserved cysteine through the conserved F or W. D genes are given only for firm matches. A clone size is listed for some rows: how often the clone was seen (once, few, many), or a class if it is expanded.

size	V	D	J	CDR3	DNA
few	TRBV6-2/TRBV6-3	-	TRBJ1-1	CASSSQMITEAFF	TGTGCCAGCAGTTCACAGATGATCACTGAAGCTTTCTTT
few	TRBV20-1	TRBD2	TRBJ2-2	CSARDAGLAGRTGELFF	TGCAGTGCTAGAGATGCCGGACTAGCGGGGAGGACCGGGGAGCTGTTTTTT
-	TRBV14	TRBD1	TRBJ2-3	CASSPLGTGLRGHTDTQYF	TGTGCCAGCAGCCCTCTTGGGACAGGTTTGAGGGGGCACACAGATACGCAGTATTTT
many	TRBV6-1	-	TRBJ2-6	CASSATNSGANVLTF	TGTGCCAGCAGTGCAACTAACTCTGGGGCCAACGTCCTGACTTTC
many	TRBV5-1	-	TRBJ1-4	CASSLGQEGEKLFF	TGCGCCAGCAGCTTGGGACAGGAAGGTGAAAAACTGTTTTTT
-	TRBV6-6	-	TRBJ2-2	CASRDLAGSNTGELFF	TGTGCCAGCAGGGACTTGGCGGGGTCTAACACCGGGGAGCTGTTTTTT
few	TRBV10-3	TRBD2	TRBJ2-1	CATLWGGTSNEQFF	TGTGCCACCCTATGGGGGGGGACTTCCAATGAGCAGTTCTTC
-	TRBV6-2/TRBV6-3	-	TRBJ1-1	CASRDLIRQAVNTEAFF	TGTGCCAGCAGAGACCTTATCCGACAGGCGGTGAACACTGAAGCTTTCTTT
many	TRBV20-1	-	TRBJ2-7	CSARDTRIGDTYEQYF	TGCAGTGCTAGAGATACCCGCATAGGGGATACCTACGAGCAGTACTTC
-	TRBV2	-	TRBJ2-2	CASSHPTPGPGTSNTGELFF	TGTGCCAGCAGTCACCCCACCCCAGGTCCCGGAACCTCGAACACCGGGGAGCTGTTTTTT
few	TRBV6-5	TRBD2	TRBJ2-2	CASSSGLETGELFF	TGTGCCAGCAGTTCTGGACTAGAGACCGGGGAGCTGTTTTTT
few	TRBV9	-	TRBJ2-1	CASSVEGNEQFF	TGTGCCAGCAGCGTAGAGGGTAATGAGCAGTTCTTC
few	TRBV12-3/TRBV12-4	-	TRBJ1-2	CASSFARANYGYTF	TGTGCCAGCAGTTTCGCGCGGGCTAACTATGGCTACACCTTC
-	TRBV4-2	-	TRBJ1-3	CASSHSQASGNTIYF	TGTGCCAGCAGCCACTCCCAGGCATCTGGAAACACCATATATTTT
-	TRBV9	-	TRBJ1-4	CASSVGGNNEKLFF	TGTGCCAGCAGCGTTGGAGGGAATAATGAAAAACTGTTTTTT
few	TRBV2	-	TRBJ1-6	CASRGQGYDSPLHF	TGTGCCAGCAGGGGCCAGGGATATGATTCACCCCTCCACTTT
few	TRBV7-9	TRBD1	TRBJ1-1	CASSLVGRGRGTEAFF	TGTGCCAGCAGCTTAGTGGGCAGGGGGCGCGGCACTGAAGCTTTCTTT
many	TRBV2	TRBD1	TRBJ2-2	CASKGQTNTGELFF	TGTGCCAGCAAGGGACAGACCAACACCGGGGAGCTGTTTTTT
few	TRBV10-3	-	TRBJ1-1	CAIWSGRTEAFF	TGTGCCATCTGGTCTGGTAGGACTGAAGCTTTCTTT
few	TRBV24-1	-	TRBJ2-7	CATSARRRVPAEQYF	TGTGCCACCAGTGCCCGGAGGCGGGTCCCAGCAGAGCAGTACTTC
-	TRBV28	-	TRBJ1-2	CASREATVYGFTF	TGTGCCAGCAGGGAAGCGACAGTATATGGCTTCACCTTC
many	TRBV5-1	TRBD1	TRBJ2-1	CASSLGDRGPGEQFF	TGCGCCAGCAGCTTAGGGGACAGGGGGCCAGGGGAGCAGTTCTTC
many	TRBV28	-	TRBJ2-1	CASSKEAYEQFF	TGTGCCAGCAGCAAGGAGGCGTATGAGCAGTTCTTC
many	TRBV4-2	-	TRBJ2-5	CASSQDLGRGQETQYF	TGTGCCAGCAGCCAAGATTTGGGTCGGGGGCAAGAGACCCAGTACTTC
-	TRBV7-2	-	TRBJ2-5	CASSRGQMQETQYF	TGTGCCAGCAGTCGCGGACAGATGCAAGAGACCCAGTACTTC
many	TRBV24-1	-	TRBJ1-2	CASEGKTF	TGTGCCAGCGAAGGAAAGACCTTC
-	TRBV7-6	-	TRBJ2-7	CASSPGGQFYEQYF	TGTGCCAGCAGCCCCGGGGGACAGTTCTACGAGCAGTACTTC
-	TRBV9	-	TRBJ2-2	CASSPPRTGELFF	TGTGCCAGCAGCCCCCCCCGCACCGGGGAGCTGTTTTTT
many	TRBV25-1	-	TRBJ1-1	CASSEGPANTEAFF	TGTGCCAGCAGTGAGGGCCCAGCGAACACTGAAGCTTTCTTT
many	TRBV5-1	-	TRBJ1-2	CASSLGETSGYTF	TGCGCCAGCAGCTTAGGGGAGACCTCCGGCTACACCTTC
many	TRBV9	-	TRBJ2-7	CASSVGVKGEQYF	TGTGCCAGCAGCGTCGGGGTGAAAGGCGAGCAGTACTTC
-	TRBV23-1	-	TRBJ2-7	CASRGEEGRTYEQYF	TGCGCCAGTCGAGGGGAGGAGGGGAGGACCTACGAGCAGTACTTC
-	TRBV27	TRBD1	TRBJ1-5	CASSSQGASGNQPQHF	TGTGCCAGCAGTTCACAGGGGGCGTCGGGCAATCAGCCCCAGCATTTT
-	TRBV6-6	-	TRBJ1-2	CASSYSKTGSDYGYTF	TGTGCCAGCAGTTACTCGAAAACAGGGTCGGACTATGGCTACACCTTC
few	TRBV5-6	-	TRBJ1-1	CASSFGTPTEAFF	TGTGCCAGCAGCTTTGGGACACCCACTGAAGCTTTCTTT
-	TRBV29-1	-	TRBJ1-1	CSSSGTDGTMNTEAFF	TGCAGCTCCTCCGGCACGGACGGCACCATGAACACTGAAGCTTTCTTT
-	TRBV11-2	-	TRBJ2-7	CASSPGQFAYEQYF	TGTGCCAGCAGCCCCGGACAGTTTGCCTACGAGCAGTACTTC
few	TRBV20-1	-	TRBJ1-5	CSARGAVLEPQHF	TGCAGTGCTAGAGGGGCTGTGTTAGAGCCCCAGCATTTT
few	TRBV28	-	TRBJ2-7	CASKASDRSYEQYF	TGTGCCAGTAAAGCTAGCGACCGATCCTACGAGCAGTACTTC
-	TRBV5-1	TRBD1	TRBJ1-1	CASSLDRGAAAFF	TGCGCCAGCAGCTTGGACAGGGGAGCTGCAGCTTTCTTT
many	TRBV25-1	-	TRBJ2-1	CASSPLEGSSYNEQFF	TGTGCCAGCAGCCCACTCGAGGGCAGCTCCTACAATGAGCAGTTCTTC